Listed below are T cell receptor beta chains from one sample, sequenced in a study of regulatory T cells in long-lasting Graves disease. In TCRdb, the multiplex PCR reads were re-called with MiXCR into one record per CDR3 protein. The table records hundreds of thousands of distinct CDR3 sequences, around 17% of them present only once. These data were also filed under a second study, of T cells in Graves' hyperthyroidism and ophthalmopathy.

The sequenced sample was peripheral blood mononuclear cells (PBMCs), obtained at new diagnosis, from a patient treated with antithyroid drugs. These receptors all come from a woman in her thirties with Graves disease. The CDR3 runs from the conserved cysteine through the conserved F or W. Fields, in order: clone size, V gene, CDR3 length, J gene, D gene, CDR3 DNA, CDR3 protein. D genes are given only for firm matches. Size tells how often a clone was seen (once, few, many) or the class of an expanded clone, and some rows leave it out.

size: NA; V: TRBV29-1; length: 12; J: TRBJ1-1; D: NA; DNA: TGCAGCGTTACAGGTTCTCTAACTGAAGCTTTCTTT; CDR3: CSVTGSLTEAFF
size: many; V: TRBV20-1; length: 15; J: TRBJ2-1; D: TRBD2; DNA: TGCAGTGCTACCTTGGGGGCGGGAGGGCCGGATGAGCAGTTCTTC; CDR3: CSATLGAGGPDEQFF
size: few; V: TRBV15; length: 15; J: TRBJ1-4; D: NA; DNA: TGTGCCACCAGCAGAGATCACGGATATAATGAAAAACTGTTTTTT; CDR3: CATSRDHGYNEKLFF
size: NA; V: TRBV11-3; length: 13; J: TRBJ2-1; D: NA; DNA: TGTGCCAGCAGCTTCACGGGGGAAAATGAGCAGTTCTTC; CDR3: CASSFTGENEQFF
size: many; V: TRBV2; length: 14; J: TRBJ2-7; D: NA; DNA: TGTGCCAGCATTGGCCAGCGAAGTACCTACGAGCAGTACTTC; CDR3: CASIGQRSTYEQYF
size: many; V: TRBV27; length: 12; J: TRBJ1-4; D: NA; DNA: TGTGCCAGCAGATCAGGGGCGGAAAAACTGTTTTTT; CDR3: CASRSGAEKLFF
size: NA; V: TRBV30; length: 12; J: TRBJ1-1; D: NA; DNA: TGTGCCGGCAGTAACCTGAACACTGAAGCTTTCTTT; CDR3: CAGSNLNTEAFF
size: NA; V: TRBV18; length: 16; J: TRBJ2-1; D: NA; DNA: TGTGCCAGCTCACCATTGTCGATCGACCAGTCCAATGAGCAGTTCTTC; CDR3: CASSPLSIDQSNEQFF
size: NA; V: TRBV3-1; length: 16; J: TRBJ1-2; D: NA; DNA: TGTGCCAGCAGCCCGAGCCGGACAGACGGTTGGGGGGGCTACACCTTC; CDR3: CASSPSRTDGWGGYTF
size: few; V: TRBV7-9; length: 17; J: TRBJ1-4; D: NA; DNA: TGTGCCAGCAGCTCCCCTCCCACAGGAGACGCTAATGAAAAACTGTTTTTT; CDR3: CASSSPPTGDANEKLFF
size: many; V: TRBV27; length: 15; J: TRBJ1-5; D: NA; DNA: TGTGCCAGCAGTGAAATGGACAAAACCGGTCAGCCCCAGCATTTT; CDR3: CASSEMDKTGQPQHF
size: few; V: TRBV14; length: 15; J: TRBJ2-1; D: TRBD2; DNA: TGTGCCAGCAGCCAAGATGTGGGAGGGCCCCATGAGCAGTTCTTC; CDR3: CASSQDVGGPHEQFF
size: many; V: TRBV12-3/TRBV12-4; length: 16; J: TRBJ1-5; D: TRBD1; DNA: TGTGCCAGCAGGGCCGGACAGGGAACTCGTATGCAGCCCCAGCATTTT; CDR3: CASRAGQGTRMQPQHF
size: many; V: TRBV3-1; length: 16; J: TRBJ2-5; D: TRBD2; DNA: TGTGCCAGCAGCCAAGTTGGACTAGCGGGATCAGAGACCCAGTACTTC; CDR3: CASSQVGLAGSETQYF
size: many; V: TRBV28; length: 12; J: TRBJ1-1; D: NA; DNA: TGTGCCAGCAGCCGGGACCCCGGGGAAGCTTTCTTT; CDR3: CASSRDPGEAFF
size: many; V: TRBV27; length: 15; J: TRBJ2-1; D: TRBD2; DNA: TGTGCCAGCAGTTTGACCCGGGAGGACTACAATGAGCAGTTCTTC; CDR3: CASSLTREDYNEQFF
size: NA; V: TRBV19; length: 16; J: TRBJ2-5; D: NA; DNA: TGTGCCAGTAGTTCCCGGACCGGCTCCGTTCGAGAGACCCAGTACTTC; CDR3: CASSSRTGSVRETQYF
size: NA; V: TRBV18; length: 13; J: TRBJ2-5; D: NA; DNA: TGTGCCAGCTCTGATAGTAGGCAAGAGACCCAGTACTTC; CDR3: CASSDSRQETQYF
size: NA; V: TRBV2; length: 14; J: TRBJ2-5; D: NA; DNA: TGTGCCAGCAGTGAAACAGGGTTCTACGAGACCCAGTACTTC; CDR3: CASSETGFYETQYF
size: few; V: TRBV28; length: 12; J: TRBJ1-2; D: NA; DNA: TGTGCCAGCAGTTTTGTTTCATATGGCTACACCTTC; CDR3: CASSFVSYGYTF
size: few; V: TRBV9; length: 15; J: TRBJ2-2; D: NA; DNA: TGTGCCAGCAGCGCCCGTACAGCATCCACCGGGGAGCTGTTTTTT; CDR3: CASSARTASTGELFF
size: many; V: TRBV7-8; length: 16; J: TRBJ1-5; D: TRBD1; DNA: TGTGCCAGCAGCTTAGCGACGACAGGGTATAATCAGCCCCAGCATTTT; CDR3: CASSLATTGYNQPQHF
size: few; V: TRBV10-3; length: 15; J: TRBJ2-1; D: TRBD2; DNA: TGTGCCATCAGTGAGCCCCGGACTAGCGGCGATGAGCAGTTCTTC; CDR3: CAISEPRTSGDEQFF
size: many; V: TRBV28; length: 14; J: TRBJ2-1; D: NA; DNA: TGTGCCAGCAGTTTTCAGGGTCTATACAATGAGCAGTTCTTC; CDR3: CASSFQGLYNEQFF
size: NA; V: TRBV19; length: 16; J: TRBJ2-7; D: TRBD2; DNA: TGTGCCAGTAGTATAGCTCATGGCGGGGGAACCTACGAGCAGTACTTC; CDR3: CASSIAHGGGTYEQYF
size: NA; V: TRBV5-6; length: 14; J: TRBJ2-3; D: NA; DNA: TGTGCCAGCAGCTTCGGACGGGGCACAGATACGCAGTATTTT; CDR3: CASSFGRGTDTQYF
size: many; V: TRBV6-5; length: 20; J: TRBJ2-1; D: TRBD1; DNA: TGTGCCAGCAGTTACGCGGGACAGGGGGCCTGGGGGGTCTCCTACAATGAGCAGTTCTTC; CDR3: CASSYAGQGAWGVSYNEQFF
size: many; V: TRBV27; length: 17; J: TRBJ2-7; D: TRBD2; DNA: TGTGCCAGCAGTTTGGGTCAGGGTAGCGGGAGGGCCTACGAGCAGTACTTC; CDR3: CASSLGQGSGRAYEQYF